The entry that follows covers one T cell receptor beta chain sequence. Its cognate antigen is unknown. Repertoires were generated with immunoSEQ multiplex PCR, while TCRdb's copy carries only in-frame clones and drops some. The sample holds 2 million to 2.5 million clones; around 95% are singletons and the top ten take 0.13%. The CDR3 is 17 residues long. Germline-derived CDR1 and CDR2 are SEHNR and FQNEAQ (reference sequence). V shed 3 bases and J shed 4 bases, with 19 bases lying between them. The entry originates in a study of shared clonotypes between healthy human individuals. Findings of the study overall: Memory subsets generally showed lower estimated richness than naive subsets.

The V call is TRBV7-9, the J call TRBJ1-5, with a possible D match to TRBD1 (6 bases). The sequenced sample consisted of naive CD4+ T cells sorted from blood. Specified subset: CD45RA+ positively selected. The sequence derives from a man aged 18 to 30 in good health. The CDR3 coding sequence is TGTGCCAGCAGCTTGGGGAAAGGGGGGCAGGCTAATCAGCCCCAGCATTTT. It specifies CASSLGKGGQANQPQHF. The full variable domain, its missing parts supplied by reference TRBV7-9 and TRBJ1-5, is DTGVSQNPRHKITKRGQNVTFRCDPISEHNRLYWYRQTLGQGPEFLTYFQNEAQLEKSRLLSDRFSAERPKGSFSTLEIQRTEQGDSAMYLCASSLGKGGQANQPQHFGDGTRLSIL.